The T cell receptor beta chain under discussion was sequenced for a study of CD8+ T cells in alopecia areata. A note on this clone: Its antigen is unknown.

Findings and limits, study-wide: For baseline CD8+ expansion, any link to response stays uncertain with one nonresponder.

Treatment noted: oral pan-JAK inhibitor, 5-10 mg twice daily. Once RNA had been extracted, it was reverse transcribed into cDNA to act as the sequencing template. Measured with immunoSEQ multiplex PCR; TCRdb has only the in-frame clones, and not every one. The sample shows about 200,000 clones, 50% to 75% of them seen only once. Germline V gives CDR1 SGHTA, CDR2 FQGNSA. Trimming took off 3 bases at V and 5 bases at J, with 16 bases between the two ends. This CDR3 contains 15 residues. The material was CD4+ T cells sorted from blood, obtained at week 4, from a patient treated with tofacitinib. This TCR came from a human donor with alopecia areata. The chain recombines TRBV7-2 with TRBJ2-5, with D uncertain. The CDR3 nucleotides read TGTGCCAGCAGCTTGCGCTTCTTGGGTGTGGAGACCCAGTACTTC. Translation gives CASSLRFLGVETQYF.